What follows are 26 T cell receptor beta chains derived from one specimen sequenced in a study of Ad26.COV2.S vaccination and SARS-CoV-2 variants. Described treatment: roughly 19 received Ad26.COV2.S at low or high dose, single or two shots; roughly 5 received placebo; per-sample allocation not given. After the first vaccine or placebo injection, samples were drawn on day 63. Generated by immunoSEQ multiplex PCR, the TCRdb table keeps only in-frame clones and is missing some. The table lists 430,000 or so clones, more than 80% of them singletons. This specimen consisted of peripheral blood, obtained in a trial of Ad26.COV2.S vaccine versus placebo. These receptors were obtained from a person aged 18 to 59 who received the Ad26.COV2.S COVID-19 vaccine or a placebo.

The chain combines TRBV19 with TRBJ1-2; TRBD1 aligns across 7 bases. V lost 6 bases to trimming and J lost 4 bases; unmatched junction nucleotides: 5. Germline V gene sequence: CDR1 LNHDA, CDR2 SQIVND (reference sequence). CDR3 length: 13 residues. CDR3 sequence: CASSSTGSYGYTF. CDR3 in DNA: TGTGCCAGTAGCTCGACAGGGTCCTATGGCTACACCTTC.

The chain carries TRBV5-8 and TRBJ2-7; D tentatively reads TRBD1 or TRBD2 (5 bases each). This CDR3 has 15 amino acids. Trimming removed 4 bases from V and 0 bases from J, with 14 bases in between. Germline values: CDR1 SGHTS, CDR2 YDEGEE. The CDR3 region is CASSPGTGSSYEQYF. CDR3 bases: TGTGCCAGCAGCCCTGGGACGGGGAGCTCCTACGAGCAGTACTTC.

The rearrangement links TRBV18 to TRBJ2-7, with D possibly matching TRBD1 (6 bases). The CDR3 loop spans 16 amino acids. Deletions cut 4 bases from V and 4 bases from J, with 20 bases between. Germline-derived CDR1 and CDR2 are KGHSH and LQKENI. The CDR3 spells CASSLKAAGAGYEQYF. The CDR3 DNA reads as TGTGCCAGCTCACTAAAAGCCGCAGGGGCTGGATACGAGCAGTACTTC.

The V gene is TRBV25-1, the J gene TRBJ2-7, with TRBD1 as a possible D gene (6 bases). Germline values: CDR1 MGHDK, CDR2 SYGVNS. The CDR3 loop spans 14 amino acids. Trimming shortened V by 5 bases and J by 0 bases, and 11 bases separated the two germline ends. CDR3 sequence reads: CASSSQGSSYEQYF. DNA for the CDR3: TGTGCCAGCAGTTCCCAGGGGAGCTCCTACGAGCAGTACTTC.

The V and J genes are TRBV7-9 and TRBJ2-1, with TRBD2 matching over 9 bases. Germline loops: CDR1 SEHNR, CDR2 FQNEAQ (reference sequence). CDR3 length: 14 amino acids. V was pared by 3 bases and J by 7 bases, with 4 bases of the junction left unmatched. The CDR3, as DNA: TGTGCCAGCAGCTTGGTACTAGCGGGTAATGAGCAGTTCTTC. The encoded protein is CASSLVLAGNEQFF.

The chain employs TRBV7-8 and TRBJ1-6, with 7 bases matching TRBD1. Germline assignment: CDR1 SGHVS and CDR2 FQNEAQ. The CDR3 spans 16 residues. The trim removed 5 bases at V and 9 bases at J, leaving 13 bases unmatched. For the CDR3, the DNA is TGTGCCAGCAGCCACGGGACAGCCCGGGGACGTTCACCCCTCCACTTT. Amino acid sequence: CASSHGTARGRSPLHF.

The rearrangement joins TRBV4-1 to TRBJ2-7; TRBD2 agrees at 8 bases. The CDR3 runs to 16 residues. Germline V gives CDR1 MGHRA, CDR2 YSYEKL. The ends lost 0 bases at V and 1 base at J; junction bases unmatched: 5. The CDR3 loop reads CASSQDSTSGSYEQYF. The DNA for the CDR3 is TGCGCCAGCAGCCAAGATTCCACTAGCGGATCCTACGAGCAGTACTTC.

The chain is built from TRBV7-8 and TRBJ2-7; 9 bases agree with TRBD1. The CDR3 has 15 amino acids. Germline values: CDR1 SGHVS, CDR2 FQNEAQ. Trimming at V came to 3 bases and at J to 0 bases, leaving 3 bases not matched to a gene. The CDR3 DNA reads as TGTGCCAGCAGCTTGGGACAGGGCGGCTCCTACGAGCAGTACTTC. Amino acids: CASSLGQGGSYEQYF.

The CDR3 coding sequence is TGTGCCAGCAGCCTACAGTACAATGAGCAGTTCTTC. Translating gives CASSLQYNEQFF. The chain has TRBV5-6 and TRBJ2-1; D not resolved. This CDR3 spans 12 amino acids. Trimming removed 4 bases at V and 4 bases at J, with 6 bases between. Germline assignment: CDR1 SGHDT and CDR2 YYEEEE.

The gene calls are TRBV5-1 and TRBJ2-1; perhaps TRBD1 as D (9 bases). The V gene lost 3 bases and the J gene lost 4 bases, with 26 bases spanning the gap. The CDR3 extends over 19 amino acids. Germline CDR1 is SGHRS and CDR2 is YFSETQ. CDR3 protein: CASSSPDRGGTRVYNEQFF. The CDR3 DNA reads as TGCGCCAGCAGCTCTCCGGACAGGGGTGGGACTAGGGTTTACAATGAGCAGTTCTTC.

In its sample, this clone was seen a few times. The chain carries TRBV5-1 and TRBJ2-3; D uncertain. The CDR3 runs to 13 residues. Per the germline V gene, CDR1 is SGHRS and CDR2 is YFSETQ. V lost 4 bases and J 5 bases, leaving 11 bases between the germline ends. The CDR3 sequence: CASSQMAEDTQYF. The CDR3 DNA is TGCGCCAGCAGCCAGATGGCGGAAGATACGCAGTATTTT. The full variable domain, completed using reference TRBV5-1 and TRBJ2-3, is KAGVTQTPRYLIKTRGQQVTLSCSPISGHRSVSWYQQTPGQGLQFLFEYFSETQRNKGNFPGRFSGRQFSNSRSEMNVSTLELGDSALYLCASSQMAEDTQYFGPGTRLTVL.

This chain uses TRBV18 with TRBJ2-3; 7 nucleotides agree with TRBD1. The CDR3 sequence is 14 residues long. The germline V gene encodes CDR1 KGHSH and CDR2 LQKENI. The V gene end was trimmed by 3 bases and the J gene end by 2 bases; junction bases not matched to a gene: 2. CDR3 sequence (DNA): TGTGCCAGCTCACCGACAGGGACCACAGATACGCAGTATTTT. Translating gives CASSPTGTTDTQYF.

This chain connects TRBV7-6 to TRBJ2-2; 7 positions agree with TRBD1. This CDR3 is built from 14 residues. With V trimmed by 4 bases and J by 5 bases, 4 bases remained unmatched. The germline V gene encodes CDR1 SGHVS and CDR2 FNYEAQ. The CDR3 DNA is TGTGCCAGCAGCTCCACCAGGGGGACCGGGGAGCTGTTTTTT. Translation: CASSSTRGTGELFF.

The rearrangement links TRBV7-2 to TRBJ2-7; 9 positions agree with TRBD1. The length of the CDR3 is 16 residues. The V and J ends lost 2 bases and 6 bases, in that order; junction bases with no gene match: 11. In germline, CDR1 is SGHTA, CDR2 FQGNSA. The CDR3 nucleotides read TGTGCCAGCAGCTTAATCCCCGACAGGGGGGGCCTCGAGCAGTACTTC. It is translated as CASSLIPDRGGLEQYF.

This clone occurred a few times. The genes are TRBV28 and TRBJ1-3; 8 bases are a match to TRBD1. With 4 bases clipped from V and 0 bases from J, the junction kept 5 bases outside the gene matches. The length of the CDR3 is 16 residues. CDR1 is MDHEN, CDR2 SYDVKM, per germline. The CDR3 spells CASSWDRFDSGNTIYF. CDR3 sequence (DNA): TGTGCCAGCAGTTGGGACAGGTTCGACTCTGGAAACACCATATATTTT.

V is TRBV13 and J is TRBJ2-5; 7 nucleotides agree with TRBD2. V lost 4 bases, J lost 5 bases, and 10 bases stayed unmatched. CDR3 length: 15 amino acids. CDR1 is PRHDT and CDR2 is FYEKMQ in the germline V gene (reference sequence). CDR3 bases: TGTGCCAGCAGCTCGTCGGGACTAAGAGTTGAGACCCAGTACTTC. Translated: CASSSSGLRVETQYF.

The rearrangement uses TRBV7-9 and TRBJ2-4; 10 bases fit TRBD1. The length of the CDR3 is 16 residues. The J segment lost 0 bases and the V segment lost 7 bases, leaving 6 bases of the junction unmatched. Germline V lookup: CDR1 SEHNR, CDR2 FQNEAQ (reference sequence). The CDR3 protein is CASMTGTGVAKNIQYF. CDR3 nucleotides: TGTGCCAGCATGACCGGGACAGGGGTAGCCAAAAACATTCAGTACTTC. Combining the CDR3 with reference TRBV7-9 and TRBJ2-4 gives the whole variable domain DTGVSQNPRHKITKRGQNVTFRCDPISEHNRLYWYRQTLGQGPEFLTYFQNEAQLEKSRLLSDRFSAERPKGSFSTLEIQRTEQGDSAMYLCASMTGTGVAKNIQYFGAGTRLSVL.

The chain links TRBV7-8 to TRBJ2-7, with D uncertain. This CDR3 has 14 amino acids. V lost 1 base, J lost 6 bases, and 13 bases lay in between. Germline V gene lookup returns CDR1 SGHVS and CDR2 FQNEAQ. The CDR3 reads CASSLGLGPPEQYF. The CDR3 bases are TGTGCCAGCAGCTTAGGGCTAGGCCCGCCCGAGCAGTACTTC.

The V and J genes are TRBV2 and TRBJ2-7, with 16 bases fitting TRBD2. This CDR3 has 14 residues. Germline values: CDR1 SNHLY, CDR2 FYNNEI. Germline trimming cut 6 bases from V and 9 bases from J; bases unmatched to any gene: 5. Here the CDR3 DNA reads TGTGCCAGCAGACCGGGACTAGCGGGAGGGCGGCAGTACTTC. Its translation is CASRPGLAGGRQYF.

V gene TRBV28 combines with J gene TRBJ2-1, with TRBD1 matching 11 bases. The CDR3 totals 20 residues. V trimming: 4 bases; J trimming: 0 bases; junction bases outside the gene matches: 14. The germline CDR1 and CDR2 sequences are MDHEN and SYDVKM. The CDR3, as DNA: TGTGCCAGCAGTTCCCCCGCGGACAGGGGGCCTTACCGCTCCTACAATGAGCAGTTCTTC. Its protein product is CASSSPADRGPYRSYNEQFF.

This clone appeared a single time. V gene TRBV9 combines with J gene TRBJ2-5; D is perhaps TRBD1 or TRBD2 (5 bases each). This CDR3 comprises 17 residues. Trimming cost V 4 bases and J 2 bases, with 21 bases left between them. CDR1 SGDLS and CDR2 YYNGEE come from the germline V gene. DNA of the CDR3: TGTGCCAGCAGCCCCCGAGGGGTCTCTCTGGGACAAGAGACCCAGTACTTC. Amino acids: CASSPRGVSLGQETQYF. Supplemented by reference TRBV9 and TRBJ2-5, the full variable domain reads DSGVTQTPKHLITATGQRVTLRCSPRSGDLSVYWYQQSLDQGLQFLIQYYNGEERAKGNILERFSAQQFPDLHSELNLSSLELGDSALYFCASSPRGVSLGQETQYFGPGTRLLVL.

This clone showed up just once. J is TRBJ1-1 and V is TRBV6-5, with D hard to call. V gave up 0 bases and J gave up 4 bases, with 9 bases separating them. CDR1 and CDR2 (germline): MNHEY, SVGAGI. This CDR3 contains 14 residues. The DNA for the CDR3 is TGTGCCAGCAGTTACTCGACGGCAGCCACTGAAGCTTTCTTT. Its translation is CASSYSTAATEAFF.

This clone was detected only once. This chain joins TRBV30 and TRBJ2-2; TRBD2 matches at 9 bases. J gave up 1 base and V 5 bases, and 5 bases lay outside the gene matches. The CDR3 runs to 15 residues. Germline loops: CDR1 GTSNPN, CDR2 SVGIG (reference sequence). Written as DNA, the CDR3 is TGTGCCTGGGAGCTGACTAGCGGGAACACCGGGGAGCTGTTTTTT. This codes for CAWELTSGNTGELFF.

Here the CDR3 DNA reads TGTGCCACCAGCACCCCGGGACAGGGAAACTACGAGCAGTACTTC. Protein sequence: CATSTPGQGNYEQYF. V and J are TRBV15 and TRBJ2-7; TRBD1 aligns across 9 bases. V lost 4 bases to trimming and J lost 3 bases; unmatched junction nucleotides: 7. The CDR3 is made up of 15 amino acids. CDR1 is LNHNV, CDR2 YYDKDF, per germline (reference sequence).

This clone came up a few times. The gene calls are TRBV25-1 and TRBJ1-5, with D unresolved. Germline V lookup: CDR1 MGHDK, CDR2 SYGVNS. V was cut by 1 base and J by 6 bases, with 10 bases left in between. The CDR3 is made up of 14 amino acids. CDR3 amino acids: CASSELDSGQPQHF. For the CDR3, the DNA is TGTGCCAGCAGTGAATTGGATTCGGGTCAGCCCCAGCATTTT.

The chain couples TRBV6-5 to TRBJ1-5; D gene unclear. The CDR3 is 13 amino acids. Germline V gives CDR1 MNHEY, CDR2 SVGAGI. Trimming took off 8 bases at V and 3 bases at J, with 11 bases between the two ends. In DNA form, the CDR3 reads TGTGCCAGCGGGAGGCAAATCAATCAGCCCCAGCATTTT. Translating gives CASGRQINQPQHF.